The clone carrying this TCR beta chain was counted ten times or more. Its antigen remains unknown. Germline is not matched at one junction end, which may reflect a read error. One entry per CDR3 protein, called by TCRdb with MiXCR from the PCR reads. This sample has around 460,000 distinct CDR3 sequences, with over 20% found just once. Germline values: CDR1 SGHNT, CDR2 YYREEE (reference sequence). The CDR3 consists of 12 residues. This record belongs to a study of molecular identifiers for immune sequencing clone quantification. General study points: Clones with over 20 RNA copies captured over 98% of effector molecules but under 1% of naive ones.

The chain joins TRBV5-4 to TRBJ2-3; the D gene could be TRBD1 or TRBD2 (5 bases each). The source material was naive CD8+ T cells from blood, with Jurkat cell RNA spiked in. The subset is: FACS-sorted CD8+CD4-CCR7+CD45RA+ naive T cells. The TCR was taken from a human donor in good health. Some libraries in this study had Jurkat cell RNA spiked in. CDR3: CASSSGTTKPSF. CDR3 in DNA: TGTGCCAGCAGCTCCGGGACCACTAAGCCTTCCTTT. Combining the CDR3 with reference TRBV5-4 and TRBJ2-3 gives the whole variable domain ETGVTQSPTHLIKTRGQQVTLRCSSQSGHNTVSWYQQALGQGPQFIFQYYREEENGRGNFPPRFSGLQFPNYSSELNVNALELDDSALYLCASSSGTTKPSFGPGTRLTVL.